The clone carrying this TCR beta chain was observed a handful of times. Its antigen remains unknown. The data belong to a study of blood T cells in healthy people across ages. Deletions cut 0 bases from V and 6 bases from J, with 12 bases between. Per the germline V gene, CDR1 is LGHDT and CDR2 is YNNKEL (reference sequence). CDR3 length equals 14 residues. Alongside a J-beta primer mix, a sample-barcoded 5' primer served in a second PCR lasting roughly 6 to 12 cycles. TCRdb re-called the 5' RACE reads through MiXCR, storing one row per CDR3 protein. The data hold about 1.6 million distinct CDR3 sequences, with 30% to 35% observed a single time. Isolation recovered at least 6 million PBMCs from every sample. Study conclusions and caveats: Calculation of diversity from one million T cells yielded estimates considered to be underestimates.

This chain connects TRBV3-1 to TRBJ2-7; D uncertain. This clonotype was obtained from a woman in her twenties or thirties in good health. Sequencing used blood. The CDR3 loop is CASSQDLVTGEQYF. The CDR3 nucleotides read TGTGCCAGCAGCCAAGATCTCGTGACGGGCGAGCAGTACTTC.